Below are 15 T cell receptor beta chains sequenced from a single sample in a study of tumor and adjacent non-tumor tissue in lung cancer. TCRbeta libraries were built with three rounds of nested PCR, modified from ARM-PCR. Each CDR3 protein is one row after TCRdb ran MiXCR on the multiplex PCR reads. The data contain about 100,000 distinct CDR3 sequences, 65% of them singletons. This sample's RNA came from whole unsorted tissue. Distant lung tissue was collected more than 3 cm away from the tumor edge. The specimen was distant non-tumor lung tissue. The receptor source for this set is a man younger than 45 with non-small cell lung cancer.

As regards this clonotype: A much larger clonotype is one base distant, so this may be a read error. The rearrangement links TRBV6-1 to TRBJ1-1; no firm D call. The CDR3 runs to 13 residues. Germline V gives CDR1 MNHNS, CDR2 SASEGT. This CDR3 is CANSFARDTEAFF. The CDR3 DNA reads as TGTGCCAACAGTTTCGCACGGGACACTGAAGCTTTCTTT.

This clonotype was detected only a few times. The rearrangement links TRBV12-3 or TRBV12-4 to TRBJ2-5, with TRBD1 matching over 9 bases. This CDR3 contains 14 residues. V shed 5 bases and J 4 bases; nucleotides not matched to a gene: 5. CDR3 in DNA: TGTGCCAGCAGTCCGGGACAGGGCCGAGAGACCCAGTACTTC. This sequence encodes CASSPGQGRETQYF.

Worth noting for this clonotype: An end of the junction does not agree with germline; a read error may underlie this. The J gene is TRBJ1-2, the V gene TRBV11-2; D is unresolved. The CDR3 contains 13 residues. Germline V gene data show CDR1 as SGHAT and CDR2 as FQNNGV. The CDR3 is CVSSDTANYDYTF. The CDR3 DNA is TGTGTCAGCAGCGATACAGCTAACTATGACTACACCTTC.

The chain is built from TRBV2 and TRBJ1-4; tentatively, D is TRBD1 (5 bases). Trimming left V 3 bases short and J 8 bases short, with 10 bases between. The V gene's germline CDR1 is SNHLY and CDR2 FYNNEI. This CDR3 region has 13 residues. The CDR3 loop reads CASSDGGEEKLFF. The CDR3 DNA reads TGTGCCAGCAGTGACGGGGGAGAGGAAAAACTGTTTTTT.

About this clonotype: Relative to the germline gene, one junction end is altered; a read error may explain this. The CDR3 region has the DNA TGTGTCAGCAGTTCCGAGGGGACGGAGGGTTCACCCTTCCACTTT. Encoded protein: CVSSSEGTEGSPFHF. The rearrangement joins TRBV6-5 to TRBJ1-6; D possibly corresponds to TRBD1 (5 bases). Germline V gives CDR1 MNHEY, CDR2 SVGAGI. This CDR3 spans 15 amino acids.

Notes on this clonotype: A read error may account for a junction end that differs from germline. This rearrangement joins TRBV4-1 to TRBJ1-3, with D unclear. The CDR3 extends over 15 amino acids. Germline V gene sequence: CDR1 MGHRA, CDR2 YSYEKL. CDR3 protein: CASSRQTPSGITIYF. In DNA form, the CDR3 reads TGCGCGAGCAGCCGTCAGACCCCCTCTGGAATCACCATATATTTT.

This clonotype was found many times. J is TRBJ2-7 and V is TRBV6-5; 8 nucleotides agree with TRBD1. Germline lookup yields CDR1 MNHEY and CDR2 SVGAGI. This CDR3 is 15 amino acids long. V shed 7 bases, J shed 0 bases, and the junction held 8 bases outside the gene matches. CDR3 nucleotide sequence: TGTGCCAGCATGGGGACAGGTTCGAGCTCCTACGAGCAGTACTTC. Its protein product is CASMGTGSSSYEQYF.

This clonotype was counted at least ten times. J is TRBJ2-7 and V is TRBV29-1; no firm D call. Trimming left V 4 bases short and J 2 bases short, with 9 bases between. This CDR3 comprises 12 residues. The germline gives CDR1 SQVTM, CDR2 ANQGSEA. The CDR3 region has the DNA TGCAGCGTTGCAACTGGTGCCTACGAGCAGTACTTC. It is translated as CSVATGAYEQYF.

This clonotype was seen more than once but under ten times. The junction does not match germline at one end; this may be a read error. J is TRBJ2-1 and V is TRBV20-1; 14 bases map to TRBD2. CDR3 size: 14 residues. Germline CDR1 is DFQATT and CDR2 is SNEGSKA (reference sequence). The CDR3 sequence is CSPRLAGGHDEQSF. CDR3 coding DNA: TGCAGTCCGAGACTAGCGGGGGGGCATGATGAGCAGTCCTTC.

Worth noting for this clonotype: One base away lies a much larger clone, so this may be a sequencing read error. V gene TRBV20-1 combines with J gene TRBJ2-5, with D possibly matching TRBD1 (6 bases). CDR1 is DFQATT and CDR2 is SNEGSKA in the germline V gene (reference sequence). The CDR3 is made up of 12 amino acids. CDR3 nucleotides: TGCAATGCTAGCCCCAGGGGAGAGACCCAGTACTTC. This translates into CNASPRGETQYF.

Concerning this clonotype: It is likely a read error, because the conserved phenylalanine at the end of the CDR3 is missing. The chain recombines TRBV20-1 with TRBJ2-2, with no clear D. From germline, CDR1 is DFQATT and CDR2 SNEGSKA (reference sequence). The CDR3 sequence is 13 residues long. The CDR3 sequence: CSANTRLPGELFL. The CDR3 bases are TGTAGTGCTAACACCCGGTTACCCGGGGAGCTGTTTTTA.

On this clonotype: One end of the junction is discordant with germline, which a read error may explain. CDR3 coding DNA: TGTAGTGCTAGAGATGTAGGGAGCTGGTGCTACGAGCAGTACTTC. It yields the protein CSARDVGSWCYEQYF. This rearrangement joins TRBV20-1 to TRBJ2-7, with D possibly being TRBD2 (5 bases). The CDR3 loop spans 15 amino acids. Germline V gene data show CDR1 as DFQATT and CDR2 as SNEGSKA (reference sequence).

This clonotype was detected a few times. The chain carries TRBV7-9 and TRBJ2-7; the D gene is possibly TRBD2 (6 bases). The germline V gene has CDR1 SEHNR and CDR2 FQNEAQ (reference sequence). Trimming took 4 bases from V and 6 from J, leaving 16 bases between them. The CDR3 is made up of 14 amino acids. Here the CDR3 reads CASSSLGGRGEQYF. The CDR3 DNA reads as TGTGCCAGCAGCTCCCTTGGAGGGCGGGGCGAGCAGTACTTC.

To note about this clonotype: With a much larger clone just one base away, this may be a read error. The V gene is TRBV12-3 or TRBV12-4, the J gene TRBJ1-5; D gene uncertain. The CDR3 is 12 residues long. The CDR3 bases are TGTGTCAGCAGGAACAGCAATCAGCCCCAGCATTTT. This codes for CVSRNSNQPQHF.

A word on this clonotype: One junction end disagrees with the germline gene, perhaps due to a read error. V and J are TRBV11-2 and TRBJ2-3; D is perhaps TRBD2 (5 bases). The CDR3 has 15 amino acids. The germline V gene encodes CDR1 SGHAT and CDR2 FQNNGV. The CDR3 nucleotides read TGTGCCAGCGGTCCCCGAACGGGGAGCACAGATACGCATTATTTT. It encodes CASGPRTGSTDTHYF. The whole variable domain, filled in from reference TRBV11-2 and TRBJ2-3, reads EAGVAQSPRYKIIEKRQSVAFWCNPISGHATLYWYQQILGQGPKLLIQFQNNGVVDDSQLPKDRFSAERLKGVDSTLKIQPAKLEDSAVYLCASGPRTGSTDTHYFGPGTRLTVL.